This is a list of T cell receptor beta chains from one sample in a study of blood T cell repertoires in COVID-19. Measured with immunoSEQ multiplex PCR; TCRdb has only the in-frame clones, and not every one. The data show 100,000 to 150,000 clones, 65% to 90% seen once. Sample: peripheral blood. Every receptor here comes from a man of 80 years or more with active or convalescent COVID-19. CDR3s include the opening cysteine and the closing phenylalanine or tryptophan. D genes are given only for firm matches. Expanded clones are given a class, and other clones once, few, many or no size at all.

.	TRBD1	TRBV30	TRBJ1-5	14	TGTGCCTGGAGTACAGGCAGGGGGCGTCAGCCCCAGCATTTT	CAWSTGRGRQPQHF
.	.	TRBV19	TRBJ1-5	14	TGTGCCAGTAGTGTTGGGATGCGGGGTCAGCCCCAGCATTTT	CASSVGMRGQPQHF
.	.	TRBV18	TRBJ1-1	13	TGTGCCAGCTCACCTACGGTGGAGTCTGAAGCTTTCTTT	CASSPTVESEAFF
.	.	TRBV5-5	TRBJ1-6	15	TGTGCCAGCAGCCTAGGGGCGACCCATAATTCACCCCTCCACTTT	CASSLGATHNSPLHF
.	TRBD2	TRBV30	TRBJ2-5	15	TGTGCCTGGGACCGGGGACTAGCGGACCAAGAGACCCAGTACTTC	CAWDRGLADQETQYF
.	TRBD1	TRBV3-1/TRBV3-2	TRBJ1-2	14	TGTGCCAGCAGCCATACGGGACAGAACTATGGCTACACCTTC	CASSHTGQNYGYTF
once	.	TRBV12-3/TRBV12-4	TRBJ1-2	13	TGTGCCAGCAGCCTACAGGGAAACTATGGCTACACCTTC	CASSLQGNYGYTF
.	.	TRBV7-2	TRBJ1-5	15	TGTGCCAGCAGCTTACGCCCAGGTTTAAATCAGCCCCAGCATTTT	CASSLRPGLNQPQHF
.	TRBD2	TRBV5-1	TRBJ2-7	13	TGCGCCAGCTCCCCGACTAGCGGGGGCCTCACGGACTTC	CASSPTSGGLTDF
.	TRBD2	TRBV5-1	TRBJ2-5	14	TGCGCCAGCAGCATGGGACTAGCGGGGGAGACCCAGTACTTC	CASSMGLAGETQYF
.	.	TRBV11-2	TRBJ2-3	16	TGTGCCAGCAGCTTAGGGTGGGGGGGGCCCACAGATACGCAGTATTTT	CASSLGWGGPTDTQYF
.	TRBD1	TRBV28	TRBJ1-1	13	TGTGCCAGCAGTAAACCCGACAGGGGGGAAGCTTTCTTT	CASSKPDRGEAFF
.	TRBD1	TRBV6-1	TRBJ1-5	15	TGTGCCAGCAGTGAAGCAAGGACAGGGGCTCAGCCCCAGCATTTT	CASSEARTGAQPQHF
.	TRBD1	TRBV19	TRBJ1-6	14	TGTGCCAGTAGTACGGGACAGGGTATTTCACCCCTCCACTTT	CASSTGQGISPLHF
.	TRBD1	TRBV19	TRBJ2-3	15	TGTGCCAGTATTTCCCGGGACAGCCCCCCAGATACGCAGTATTTT	CASISRDSPPDTQYF
.	.	TRBV10-3	TRBJ1-2	13	TGTGCCATCAGTGAGGGGTCCCAGGGAGGCTACACCTTC	CAISEGSQGGYTF
.	.	TRBV19	TRBJ1-3	14	TGTGCCAGTAGGGAGGGGAACTCTGGAAACACCATATATTTT	CASREGNSGNTIYF
.	TRBD2	TRBV5-4	TRBJ2-7	15	TGTGCCAGCAGCCCCCGGACTAGCGGGATTGTGGAGCAGTACTTC	CASSPRTSGIVEQYF
.	TRBD1	TRBV2	TRBJ1-3	15	TGTGCCAGCACTCCCGGGACAGGGTTGAGAAACACCATATATTTT	CASTPGTGLRNTIYF
once	.	TRBV20-1	TRBJ1-3	14	TGCAGTGCTAGTATCCCGACACTTGGAAACACCATATATTTT	CSASIPTLGNTIYF
.	TRBD1	TRBV12-5	TRBJ1-3	15	TGTGCTAGTGGAGACCCCCGGGACAGTGGAAACACCATATATTTT	CASGDPRDSGNTIYF
.	TRBD1	TRBV6-5	TRBJ1-1	14	TGTGCCAGCAGTTTGTCCGGGACAGGGGTTGAAGCTTTCTTT	CASSLSGTGVEAFF
few	TRBD1	TRBV11-2	TRBJ2-1	15	TGTGCCAGCAGCCCCCACCCTCACAGGGGCGATGAGCAGTTCTTC	CASSPHPHRGDEQFF
.	.	TRBV5-1	TRBJ1-1	15	TGCGCCAGCAGCGCGGACAGTCCTATGAACACTGAAGCTTTCTTT	CASSADSPMNTEAFF
.	.	TRBV14	TRBJ1-2	15	TGTGCCAGCAGCCGTGAGAACCACCCTGGTCTTGGCTACACCTTC	CASSRENHPGLGYTF
.	.	TRBV19	TRBJ2-3	14	TGTGCCAGTGCTACCGGGTGGAGCACAGATACGCAGTATTTT	CASATGWSTDTQYF
.	.	TRBV19	TRBJ1-1	13	TGTGCCAGTAGTATGTTTAGGCGGACTGAAGCTTTCTTT	CASSMFRRTEAFF
few	TRBD1	TRBV27	TRBJ1-1	14	TGTGCCAGCAGTGGACAGGGTGGGTACACTGAAGCTTTCTTT	CASSGQGGYTEAFF
.	.	TRBV7-2	TRBJ1-1	15	TGTGCCAGCAGCCTGCGGATACAGGGTTACACTGAAGCTTTCTTT	CASSLRIQGYTEAFF
.	TRBD1	TRBV14	TRBJ1-6	14	TGTGCCAGCAGCCAAGCAGGGGGAAATTCACCCCTCCACTTT	CASSQAGGNSPLHF
.	.	TRBV6-5	TRBJ2-4	15	TGTGCCAGCAGGCCTCGAGGACTAGCCAAAAACATTCAGTACTTC	CASRPRGLAKNIQYF
.	.	TRBV30	TRBJ1-1	11	TGTGCCTCCCATCGACGGGATGAAGCTTTCTTT	CASHRRDEAFF
once	TRBD1	TRBV3-1/TRBV3-2	TRBJ1-2	15	TGTGCCAGCAGCCAAGGGACAGGGAGTCTCATTGGCTACACCTTC	CASSQGTGSLIGYTF
.	TRBD2	TRBV30	TRBJ2-5	14	TGTGCCCTCACTAGCGGGGGGCCTCAAGAGACCCAGTACTTC	CALTSGGPQETQYF
.	.	TRBV5-1	TRBJ2-7	13	TGCGCCAGCAGCTTGGGATCCGGGGTCGAGCAGTACTTC	CASSLGSGVEQYF
.	.	TRBV3-1/TRBV3-2	TRBJ2-7	13	TGTGCCAGCAGCCAAGTACAGGTCGACGAGCAGTACTTC	CASSQVQVDEQYF
many	.	TRBV28	TRBJ2-1	15	TGTGCCAGCAGCTCCGACAGGACAACCTACAATGAGCAGTTCTTC	CASSSDRTTYNEQFF
.	.	TRBV28	TRBJ1-1	20	TGTGCCAGCAGCTTGGATACAACAGGGCGGGGGAATGTAGCGAACACTGAAGCTTTCTTT	CASSLDTTGRGNVANTEAFF
.	TRBD2	TRBV2	TRBJ2-5	13	TGTGCCAGTGCCCGGGGGGAGGGAGAGACCCAGTACTTC	CASARGEGETQYF
.	TRBD1	TRBV6-5	TRBJ2-7	14	TGTGCCACCAGTCTGGGACAGAGGATCTACGAGCAGTACTTC	CATSLGQRIYEQYF
.	.	TRBV7-9	TRBJ2-2	19	TGTGCCAGCAGCCCCTCCCCGCCGACAGGTTCTTCCCAACACCGGGGAGCTGTTTTT	CASSPSPPTGSSQHRGAVF
.	TRBD2	TRBV10-3	TRBJ2-1	13	TGTGCCTCCCGGGGGGCGGGGGGCAATGAGCAGTTCTTC	CASRGAGGNEQFF
.	TRBD1	TRBV5-5	TRBJ1-2	15	TGTGCCAGCAGCCCTACGGGACAGGGGGCTTGGGGCTACACCTTC	CASSPTGQGAWGYTF
.	.	TRBV9	TRBJ1-5	15	TGTGCCAGCAGCGTAGAAGGAGGGAAGAATCAGCCCCAGCATTTT	CASSVEGGKNQPQHF
.	.	TRBV4-2	TRBJ2-1	13	TGTGCCAGCAGCCAATTGAGGGTCAATGAGCAGTTCTTC	CASSQLRVNEQFF